This TCR beta chain stems from a study of T cells after yellow fever vaccination (dated by TCRdb to about 2019). Notes on the research overall: The SMART-Seq v4 Ultra Low Input RNA kit was used to prepare libraries from fractions with low cell numbers. Bulk PBMC replicates and cell subsets were isolated from blood drawn at multiple timepoints before and after both primary and secondary immunization. Two healthy male donors made up the cohort, one aged 18 to 30 years and the other aged 30 to 40 years. To follow T-cell clones before and after both primary and booster YFV17D yellow fever vaccination, bulk TCR alpha and beta repertoires underwent longitudinal sequencing. Results the study describes overall, beyond this receptor: A small fraction of clonotypes appeared in both the CD4 and CD8 compartments, likely as a result of convergent recombination. Compared with the primary T-cell response, the secondary T-cell response was faster but weaker, reaching its peak on day 5 rather than on day 15. After the booster, most clones that had expanded after primary vaccination were detected again (about 95% of CD4 and around nine tenths of CD8), suggesting broad maintenance of memory. The study included only a couple of donors, which limits how far the findings can be generalized. Computational filtering was needed because FACS-sorted repertoires could contain abundant contaminating clonotypes from the bulk population.

TCR cDNA was made using 5'RACE template switching, a step that added a universal primer site and unique molecular identifiers. Priming of cDNA synthesis was performed from both the TCR alpha and TCR beta constant segments. Libraries were amplified in two PCR steps, with sample barcodes and sequencing adapters added in the second step. Sequencing of the libraries was done on either Illumina HiSeq 2500 (2x100 bp) or NovaSeq (2x150 bp). The paper's data handling went like this. MIGEC handled demultiplexing of reads and collapsing into UMI consensus sequences, while MiXCR performed V(D)J alignment. Using edgeR on replicate PBMC samples, clonotypes were called vaccine-responding if FDR was below 0.01 and the log2 fold change was above 5 up to day 15. Each bulk clonotype received a CD4 or CD8 identity based on whether the sequenced CD4 or CD8 repertoire contained that clonotype at higher abundance. TCRdb reprocessed the public reads (quality trimming at Q25 with fastp, clone calling with MiXCR) and kept in-frame beta chains. Duplicate CDR3 protein sequences are folded into a single record with the most common DNA and genes. These V and J calls rely on TCRdb rather than the paper's analysis. The sample records approximately 250,000 distinct CDR3 sequences, about 7% of which are singletons. The leading ten clones occupy roughly 1% of the sample.

Concerning this clonotype itself: Its cognate antigen has yet to be identified. Within one base of it there is no much larger clone, and no base qualities were kept.

The germline ends are 12 bases apart after V is trimmed by 8 bases and J by 3 bases. The CDR3 spans 13 residues, from the cysteine through the phenylalanine. Here the CDR3 DNA is all that survives: 39 bases in frame from base 1. The germline V gene supplies CDR1 SGHTA and CDR2 FQGNSA. The meaning of the sample's treatment or condition label: live attenuated yellow fever vaccine strain. A standard Ficoll-Paque protocol was used to isolate PBMCs from peripheral blood. CD4 and CD8 T-cell fractions were isolated with Dynabeads CD4 and CD8 positive selection kits. TriZol was used to extract RNA from bulk PBMCs, CD4 and CD8 fractions, and dextramer-positive and dextramer-negative fractions.

Sequencing was performed on CD4+ T cells sorted from PBMCs, taken on the day of the yellow fever booster vaccination. The chain was built from TRBV7-2 and TRBJ2-3; the D gene could be either TRBD1 or TRBD2, each agreeing at 5 bases. This sequence originates from a man younger than 40 who received the YFV17D yellow fever vaccine. The DNA sequence is given as TGTGCCAGCGACCGGGACCTGACAGATACGCAGTATTTT. It specifies CASDRDLTDTQYF.